These 20 T cell receptor beta chains came from one sample sequenced in a study of shared clonotypes between healthy human individuals. Sequencing was performed with immunoSEQ multiplex PCR; in TCRdb, only in-frame clones are kept and a portion is missing. The sample lists over a million clones; more than 95% were seen once. The sample was naive CD4+ T cells sorted from blood. The sample's subset: CD45RA+ positively selected. The receptor set was obtained from a man in his thirties or forties in good health.

The chain joins TRBV4-3 to TRBJ1-2, with TRBD1 as a possible D gene (6 bases). This CDR3 is 14 amino acids long. CDR1 and CDR2 from the germline V gene are LGHNA and YSLEER. The V and J ends lost 4 bases and 4 bases respectively, with 13 bases between them. The CDR3 here is CASSPDTGTYGYTF. The DNA for the CDR3 is TGCGCCAGCAGCCCAGATACAGGGACCTATGGCTACACCTTC.

The genes are TRBV5-1 and TRBJ2-7; D unresolved. The V and J ends lost 4 bases and 3 bases respectively, with 11 bases between them. This CDR3 is built from 13 residues. Germline V gives CDR1 SGHRS, CDR2 YFSETQ. The CDR3 coding sequence is TGCGCCAGCAGCACGATCTCCTTCTACGAGCAGTACTTC. Translation gives CASSTISFYEQYF.

This clone was seen a few times. In DNA, the CDR3 is TGTGCCAGCTCACTCGGACAGAATGAAAAACTGTTTTTT. Translating gives CASSLGQNEKLFF. This chain links TRBV18 with TRBJ1-4; TRBD1 might be the D (6 bases). The germline V gene encodes CDR1 KGHSH and CDR2 LQKENI. The ends were cut back, 4 bases at V and 5 bases at J, with 8 bases in the middle. CDR3 size: 13 residues.

The chain has TRBV30 and TRBJ1-4; TRBD1 agrees at 10 bases. This CDR3 has 16 amino acids. In germline, CDR1 is GTSNPN, CDR2 SVGIG (reference sequence). The V gene end was trimmed by 1 base and the J gene end by 2 bases; junction bases not matched to a gene: 4. The CDR3 reads CAWSGGQGRTNEKLFF. As DNA, the CDR3 is TGTGCCTGGAGTGGGGGACAGGGGCGGACTAATGAAAAACTGTTTTTT.

The V gene is TRBV6-6, the J gene TRBJ2-1; 7 bases map to TRBD2. Germline CDR1 MNHNY, CDR2 SVGAGI (reference sequence). With V trimmed by 5 bases and J by 4 bases, 8 bases remained unmatched. The CDR3 is 15 amino acids. CDR3 coding DNA: TGTGCCAGCAGTGATCTAGCGGCTTCTTACAATGAGCAGTTCTTC. It translates to CASSDLAASYNEQFF.

V and J are TRBV9 and TRBJ2-5; D may be TRBD2 (5 bases). CDR3 length equals 12 residues. Trimming cost V 3 bases and J 10 bases, with 13 bases left between them. Germline CDR1 is SGDLS and CDR2 is YYNGEE. The CDR3 bases are TGTGCCAGCAGCGGCCTGAAGGGAGTCCAGTACTTC. It codes for CASSGLKGVQYF.

CDR3 bases: TGCGCCAGCAGCCAAGAAGGCCGGGGACACTATGGCTACACCTTC. Protein: CASSQEGRGHYGYTF. The chain carries TRBV4-3 and TRBJ1-2; a weak D match, TRBD1 (5 bases). Germline V gives CDR1 LGHNA, CDR2 YSLEER. Trimming took off 0 bases at V and 3 bases at J, with 11 bases between the two ends. CDR3 length equals 15 residues.

The V call is TRBV6-4, the J call TRBJ2-2; 8 nucleotides align to TRBD1. The CDR3 has 14 residues. V lost 6 bases to trimming and J lost 6 bases; unmatched junction nucleotides: 6. Per the germline V gene, CDR1 is MRHNA and CDR2 is SNTAGT. DNA of the CDR3: TGTGCCAGCAGATCCCGACAGGGGTCCGGGGAGCTGTTTTTT. Translated: CASRSRQGSGELFF.

The chain couples TRBV5-1 to TRBJ2-1, with 7 positions matching TRBD2. V was clipped by 0 bases and J by 4 bases; unmatched bases: 7. Germline V gives CDR1 SGHRS, CDR2 YFSETQ. This CDR3 has 16 residues. This CDR3 reads CASSLERTSSYNEQFF. CDR3 nucleotides: TGCGCCAGCAGCTTGGAACGGACTAGTTCTTACAATGAGCAGTTCTTC.

This chain joins TRBV7-2 and TRBJ1-2; D perhaps matches TRBD1 (6 bases). This CDR3 has 15 residues. V was shortened by 3 bases and J by 2 bases, with 13 bases between the two germline ends. Germline loops: CDR1 SGHTA, CDR2 FQGNSA. This chain's CDR3 is CASSFSGGWNYGYTF. The CDR3 nucleotides are TGTGCCAGCAGCTTTTCCGGGGGCTGGAACTATGGCTACACCTTC.

The gene calls are TRBV10-1 and TRBJ2-5, with a tentative D call TRBD1 (5 bases). The CDR3 sequence is 13 residues long. CDR1 and CDR2 from the germline V gene are WNHNN and SYGVQD (reference sequence). Trimming took off 4 bases at V and 0 bases at J, with 6 bases between the two ends. Written as DNA, the CDR3 is TGCGCCAGCAGTGGACAGAACCAAGAGACCCAGTACTTC. It specifies CASSGQNQETQYF.

This clone was seen just once. The genes are TRBV5-8 and TRBJ1-3; 7 bases align to TRBD1. This CDR3 has 15 residues. The germline V gene encodes CDR1 SGHTS and CDR2 YDEGEE. Trimming took 5 bases from V and 2 from J; bases not matched to a gene: 7. CDR3 DNA: TGTGCCAGCAGTCGCGGACAGGTGACTGGAAACACCATATATTTT. As protein: CASSRGQVTGNTIYF.

This chain connects TRBV6-5 to TRBJ2-7; 8 bases match TRBD1. Per the germline V gene, CDR1 is MNHEY and CDR2 is SVGAGI. This CDR3 has 14 amino acids. The ends lost 6 bases at V and 6 bases at J; junction bases unmatched: 10. This chain's CDR3 is CASRRGQGASEQYF. The CDR3 DNA follows: TGTGCCAGCAGAAGGGGGCAGGGGGCGTCCGAGCAGTACTTC.

CDR3 amino acids: CASSSHLGANQPQHF. CDR3 bases: TGTGCCAGCAGCTCCCATTTAGGGGCTAATCAGCCCCAGCATTTT. This chain joins TRBV7-9 and TRBJ1-5; possible D gene TRBD1, 5 bases. This CDR3 region has 15 residues. The germline V gene has CDR1 SEHNR and CDR2 FQNEAQ (reference sequence). The V and J ends lost 4 bases and 4 bases respectively, with 14 bases between them.

This chain uses TRBV6-5 with TRBJ1-3, with unresolved D. This CDR3 spans 15 amino acids. Germline-derived CDR1 and CDR2 are MNHEY and SVGAGI. The V end was cut by 1 base, the J end by 0 bases, with 7 bases between. The CDR3 loop reads CASSYFSGSGNTIYF. The CDR3, as DNA: TGTGCCAGCAGTTACTTTTCTGGCTCTGGAAACACCATATATTTT.

The V call is TRBV6-1, the J call TRBJ2-1; D is ambiguous. Germline CDR1 reads MNHNS; CDR2 reads SASEGT. This CDR3 contains 13 residues. V was cut by 8 bases and J by 0 bases, with 8 bases left in between. CDR3 nucleotide sequence: TGTGCCAGCCTCCAGAGCTCCTACAATGAGCAGTTCTTC. As protein: CASLQSSYNEQFF.

The genes are TRBV21-1 and TRBJ1-4. TRBV21-1 is given as a pseudogene. This CDR3 has 16 residues. CDR3 residues: CASSKDAEATNEKLFF. The DNA for the CDR3 is TGTGCCAGCAGCAAAGATGCGGAGGCAACTAATGAAAAACTGTTTTTT.

The chain couples TRBV5-4 to TRBJ1-2; D gene unclear. The CDR3 sequence is 14 residues long. The V end lost 4 bases, the J end lost 0 bases, and 10 bases lay between the germline ends. In germline, CDR1 is SGHNT, CDR2 YYREEE (reference sequence). CDR3 in DNA: TGTGCCAGCAGCCGCCCTGATTCTAACTATGGCTACACCTTC. Encoded protein: CASSRPDSNYGYTF.

The chain is built from TRBV18 and TRBJ2-7; weak D call: TRBD2 (6 bases). The CDR3 is 18 residues long. Germline assignment: CDR1 KGHSH and CDR2 LQKENI. The V and J ends lost 3 bases and 2 bases respectively, with 23 bases between them. The chain's CDR3 is CASSPAGGYPKATYEQYF. The DNA for the CDR3 is TGTGCCAGCTCACCGGCCGGGGGTTATCCCAAAGCCACCTACGAGCAGTACTTC. Complete variable domain (other parts from reference TRBV18 and TRBJ2-7): NAGVMQNPRHLVRRRGQEARLRCSPMKGHSHVYWYRQLPEEGLKFMVYLQKENIIDESGMPKERFSAEFPKEGPSILRIQQVVRGDSAAYFCASSPAGGYPKATYEQYFGPGTRLTVT.

The chain carries TRBV5-1 and TRBJ2-7, with 9 bases aligning to TRBD2. The V gene end was trimmed by 4 bases and the J gene end by 5 bases; junction bases not matched to a gene: 10. Per germline, CDR1 SGHRS and CDR2 YFSETQ. This CDR3 is built from 15 residues. CDR3 nucleotides: TGCGCCAGCAGCCTGAGTAGCGGGAGTTTCCACGAGCAGTACTTC. Translated: CASSLSSGSFHEQYF.